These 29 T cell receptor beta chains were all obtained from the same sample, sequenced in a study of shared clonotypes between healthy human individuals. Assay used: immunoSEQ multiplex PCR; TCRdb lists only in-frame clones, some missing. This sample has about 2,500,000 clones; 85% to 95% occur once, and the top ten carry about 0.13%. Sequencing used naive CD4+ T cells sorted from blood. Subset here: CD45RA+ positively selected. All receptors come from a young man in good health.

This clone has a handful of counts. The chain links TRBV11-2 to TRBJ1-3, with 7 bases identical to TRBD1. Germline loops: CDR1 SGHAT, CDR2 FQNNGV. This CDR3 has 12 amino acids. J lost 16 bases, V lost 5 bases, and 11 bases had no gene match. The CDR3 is CASSTRDSIAYF. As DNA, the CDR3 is TGTGCCAGCAGCACCAGGGACAGCATTGCGTATTTT.

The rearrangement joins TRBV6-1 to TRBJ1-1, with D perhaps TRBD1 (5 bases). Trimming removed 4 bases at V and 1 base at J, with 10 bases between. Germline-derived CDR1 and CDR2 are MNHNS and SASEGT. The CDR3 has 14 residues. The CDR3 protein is CASSVREANTEAFF. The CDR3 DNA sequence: TGTGCCAGCAGTGTCAGGGAAGCGAACACTGAAGCTTTCTTT.

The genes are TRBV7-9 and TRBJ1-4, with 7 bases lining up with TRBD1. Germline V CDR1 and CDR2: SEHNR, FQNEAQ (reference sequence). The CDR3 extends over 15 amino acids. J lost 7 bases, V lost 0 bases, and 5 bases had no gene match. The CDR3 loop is CASSLALGQLEKLFF. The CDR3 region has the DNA TGTGCCAGCAGCTTAGCGTTGGGACAGCTTGAAAAACTGTTTTTT.

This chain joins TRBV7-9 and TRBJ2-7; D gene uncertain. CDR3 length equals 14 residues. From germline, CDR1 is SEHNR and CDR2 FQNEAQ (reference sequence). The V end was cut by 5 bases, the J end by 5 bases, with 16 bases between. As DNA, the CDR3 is TGTGCCAGCAGCCCTGAAACAATGGTAAACGAGCAGTACTTC. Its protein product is CASSPETMVNEQYF.

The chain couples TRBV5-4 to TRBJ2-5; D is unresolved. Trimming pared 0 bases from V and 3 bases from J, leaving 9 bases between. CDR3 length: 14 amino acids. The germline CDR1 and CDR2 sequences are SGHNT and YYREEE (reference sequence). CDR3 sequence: CASSLEVNEETQYF. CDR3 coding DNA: TGTGCCAGCAGCTTGGAGGTTAACGAAGAGACCCAGTACTTC.

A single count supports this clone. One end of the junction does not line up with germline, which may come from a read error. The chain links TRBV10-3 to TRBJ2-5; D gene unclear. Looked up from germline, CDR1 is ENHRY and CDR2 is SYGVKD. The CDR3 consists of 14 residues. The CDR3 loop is CAISDSTGVETQYF. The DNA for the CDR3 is TGTGCCATAAGTGACTCAACTGGGGTGGAGACCCAGTACTTC.

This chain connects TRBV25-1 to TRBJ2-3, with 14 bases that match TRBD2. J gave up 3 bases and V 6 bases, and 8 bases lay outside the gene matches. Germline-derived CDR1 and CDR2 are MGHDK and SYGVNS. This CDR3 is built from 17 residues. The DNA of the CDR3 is TGTGCCAGCAGCGTCGGGACTAGCGGGAGTCTGACAGATACGCAGTATTTT. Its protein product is CASSVGTSGSLTDTQYF.

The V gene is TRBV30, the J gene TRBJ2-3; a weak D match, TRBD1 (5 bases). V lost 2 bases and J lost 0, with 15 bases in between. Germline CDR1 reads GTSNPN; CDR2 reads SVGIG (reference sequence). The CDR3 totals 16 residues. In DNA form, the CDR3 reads TGTGCCTGGAGTCCTAGGGGAATGGGGAGCACAGATACGCAGTATTTT. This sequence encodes CAWSPRGMGSTDTQYF. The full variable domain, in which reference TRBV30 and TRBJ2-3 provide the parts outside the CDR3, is SQTIHQWPATLVQPVGSPLSLECTVEGTSNPNLYWYRQAAGRGLQLLFYSVGIGQISSEVPQNLSASRPQDRQFILSSKKLLLSDSGFYLCAWSPRGMGSTDTQYFGPGTRLTVL.

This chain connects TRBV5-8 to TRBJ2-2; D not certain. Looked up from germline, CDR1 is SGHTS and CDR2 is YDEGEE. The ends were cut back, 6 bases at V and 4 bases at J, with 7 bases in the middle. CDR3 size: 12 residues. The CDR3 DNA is TGTGCCAGCAAAACTTCCACCGGGGAGCTGTTTTTT. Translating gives CASKTSTGELFF.

For the CDR3, the DNA is TGTGCCAGCAGCTCGCCCGAATCTCCGGGGGCAGGGGGCTACACCTTC. Residues: CASSSPESPGAGGYTF. This chain uses TRBV7-2 with TRBJ1-2, with D possibly TRBD1 on 6 matching bases. Trimming cost V 4 bases and J 8 bases, with 23 bases left between them. The CDR3 contains 16 residues. Germline V CDR1 and CDR2: SGHTA, FQGNSA.

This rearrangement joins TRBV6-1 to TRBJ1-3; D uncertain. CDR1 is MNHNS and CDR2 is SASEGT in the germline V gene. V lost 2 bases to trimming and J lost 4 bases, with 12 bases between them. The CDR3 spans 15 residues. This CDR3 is CASSESTSGGNTIYF. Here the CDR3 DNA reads TGTGCCAGCAGTGAATCGACATCGGGAGGAAACACCATATATTTT.

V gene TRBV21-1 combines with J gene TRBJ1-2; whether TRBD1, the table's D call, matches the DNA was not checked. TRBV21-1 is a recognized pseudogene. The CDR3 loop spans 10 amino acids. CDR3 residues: CATKKGGYTF. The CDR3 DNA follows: TGTGCCACAAAGAAGGGGGGCTACACCTTC.

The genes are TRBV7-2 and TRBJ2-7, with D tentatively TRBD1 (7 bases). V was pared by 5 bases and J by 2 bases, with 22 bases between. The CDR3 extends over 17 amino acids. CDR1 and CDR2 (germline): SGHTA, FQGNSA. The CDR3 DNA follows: TGTGCCAGCAGCCCGCGGGTTGCGGGACAGTACGCCTACGAGCAGTACTTC. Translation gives CASSPRVAGQYAYEQYF.

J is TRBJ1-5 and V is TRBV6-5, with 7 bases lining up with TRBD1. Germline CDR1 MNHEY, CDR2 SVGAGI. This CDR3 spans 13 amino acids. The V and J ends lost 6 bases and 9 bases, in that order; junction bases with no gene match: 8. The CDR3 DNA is TGTGCCAGCAGGACAGGGAACAGAGGGCCCCAGCATTTT. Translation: CASRTGNRGPQHF.

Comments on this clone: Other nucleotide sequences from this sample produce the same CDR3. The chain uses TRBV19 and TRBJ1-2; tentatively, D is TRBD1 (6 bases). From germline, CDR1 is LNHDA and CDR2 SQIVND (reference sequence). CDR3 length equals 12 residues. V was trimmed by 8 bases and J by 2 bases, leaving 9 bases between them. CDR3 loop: CASRGANYGYTF. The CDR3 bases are TGTGCCAGTCGGGGGGCGAACTATGGCTACACCTTC. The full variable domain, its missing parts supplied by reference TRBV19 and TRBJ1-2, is DGGITQSPKYLFRKEGQNVTLSCEQNLNHDAMYWYRQDPGQGLRLIYYSQIVNDFQKGDIAEGYSVSREKKESFPLTVTSAQKNPTAFYLCASRGANYGYTFGSGTRLTVV.

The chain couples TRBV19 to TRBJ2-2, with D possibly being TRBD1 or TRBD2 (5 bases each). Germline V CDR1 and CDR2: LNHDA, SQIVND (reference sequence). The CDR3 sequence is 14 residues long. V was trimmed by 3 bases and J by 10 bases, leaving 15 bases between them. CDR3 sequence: CASSIGWGSTELFF. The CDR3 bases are TGTGCCAGTAGTATTGGATGGGGGAGTACGGAGCTGTTTTTT.

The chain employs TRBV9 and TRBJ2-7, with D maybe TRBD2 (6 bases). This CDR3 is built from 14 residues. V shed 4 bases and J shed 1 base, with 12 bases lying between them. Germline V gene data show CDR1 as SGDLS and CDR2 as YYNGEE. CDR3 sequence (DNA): TGTGCCAGCAGCCCCTTGGGGACTTCCTACGAGCAGTACTTC. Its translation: CASSPLGTSYEQYF.

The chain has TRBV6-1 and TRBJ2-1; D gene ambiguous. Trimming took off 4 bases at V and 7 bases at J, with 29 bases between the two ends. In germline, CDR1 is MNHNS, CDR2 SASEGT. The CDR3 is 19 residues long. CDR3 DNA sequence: TGTGCCAGCAGTGTACTACTGAAGGGATCGACGACACTTACGAATGAGCAGTTCTTC. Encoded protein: CASSVLLKGSTTLTNEQFF.

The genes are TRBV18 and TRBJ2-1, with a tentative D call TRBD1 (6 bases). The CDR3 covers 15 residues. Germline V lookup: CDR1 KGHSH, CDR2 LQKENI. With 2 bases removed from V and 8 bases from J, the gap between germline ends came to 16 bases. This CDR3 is CASSPEGVLQYEQFF. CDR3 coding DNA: TGTGCCAGCTCACCAGAGGGGGTCTTACAATATGAGCAGTTCTTC.

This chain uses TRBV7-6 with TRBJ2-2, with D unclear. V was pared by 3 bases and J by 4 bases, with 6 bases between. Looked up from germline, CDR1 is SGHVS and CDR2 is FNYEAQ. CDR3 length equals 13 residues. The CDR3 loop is CASSFSGTGELFF. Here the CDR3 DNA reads TGTGCCAGCAGCTTCAGTGGCACCGGGGAGCTGTTTTTT. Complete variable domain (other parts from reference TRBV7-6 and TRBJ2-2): GAGVSQSPRYKVTKRGQDVALRCDPISGHVSLYWYRQALGQGPEFLTYFNYEAQQDKSGLPNDRFSAERPEGSISTLTIQRTEQRDSAMYRCASSFSGTGELFFGEGSRLTVL.

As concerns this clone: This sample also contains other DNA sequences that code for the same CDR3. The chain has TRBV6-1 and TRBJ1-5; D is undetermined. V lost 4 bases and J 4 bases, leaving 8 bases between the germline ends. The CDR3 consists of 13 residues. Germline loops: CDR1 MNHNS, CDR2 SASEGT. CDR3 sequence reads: CASSGEGNQPQHF. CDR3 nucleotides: TGTGCCAGCAGTGGGGAAGGTAATCAGCCCCAGCATTTT.

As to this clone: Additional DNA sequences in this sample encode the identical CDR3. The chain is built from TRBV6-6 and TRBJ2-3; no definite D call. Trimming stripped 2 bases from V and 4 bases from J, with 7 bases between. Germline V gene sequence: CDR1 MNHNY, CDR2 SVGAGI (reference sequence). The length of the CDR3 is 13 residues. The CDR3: CASSYPPADTQYF. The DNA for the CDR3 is TGTGCCAGCAGTTACCCCCCCGCAGATACGCAGTATTTT.

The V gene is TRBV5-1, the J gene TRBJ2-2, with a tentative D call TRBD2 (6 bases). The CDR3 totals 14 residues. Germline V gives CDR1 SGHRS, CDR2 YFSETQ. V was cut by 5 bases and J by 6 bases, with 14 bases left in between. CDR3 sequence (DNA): TGCGCCAGCAGTGCGGGGTCGGTGGCCGGGGAGCTGTTTTTT. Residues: CASSAGSVAGELFF.

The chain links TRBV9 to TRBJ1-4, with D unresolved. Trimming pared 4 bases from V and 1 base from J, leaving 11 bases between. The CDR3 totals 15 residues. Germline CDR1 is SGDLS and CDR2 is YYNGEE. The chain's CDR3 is CASSSSAKTNEKLFF. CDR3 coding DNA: TGTGCCAGCAGCTCTTCAGCGAAAACTAATGAAAAACTGTTTTTT.

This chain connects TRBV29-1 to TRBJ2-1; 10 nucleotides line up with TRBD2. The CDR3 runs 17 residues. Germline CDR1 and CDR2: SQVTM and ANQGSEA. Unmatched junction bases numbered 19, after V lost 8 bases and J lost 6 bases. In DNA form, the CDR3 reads TGCAGCCCCCTTCCCCGTAGCGGGGGGTTCAATTTCAATGAGCAGTTCTTC. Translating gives CSPLPRSGGFNFNEQFF.

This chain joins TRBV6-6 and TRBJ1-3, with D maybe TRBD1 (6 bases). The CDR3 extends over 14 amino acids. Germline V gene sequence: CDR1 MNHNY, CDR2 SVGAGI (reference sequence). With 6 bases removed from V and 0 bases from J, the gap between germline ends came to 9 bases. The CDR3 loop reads CASSQGTSGNTIYF. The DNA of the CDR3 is TGTGCCAGCAGCCAGGGGACCTCTGGAAACACCATATATTTT.

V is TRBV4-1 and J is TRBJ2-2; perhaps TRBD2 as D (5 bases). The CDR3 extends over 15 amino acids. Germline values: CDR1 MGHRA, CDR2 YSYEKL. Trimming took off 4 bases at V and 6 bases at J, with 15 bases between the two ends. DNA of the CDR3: TGCGCCAGCAGCCCCGGAGCATCTAGCCCCGGGGAGCTGTTTTTT. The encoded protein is CASSPGASSPGELFF.

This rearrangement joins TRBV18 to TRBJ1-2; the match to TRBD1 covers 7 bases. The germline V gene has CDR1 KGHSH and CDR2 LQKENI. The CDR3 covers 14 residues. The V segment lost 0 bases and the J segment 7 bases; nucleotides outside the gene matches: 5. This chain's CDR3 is CASSPPEGASGYTF. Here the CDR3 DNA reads TGTGCCAGCTCACCACCAGAGGGGGCGAGTGGCTACACCTTC.

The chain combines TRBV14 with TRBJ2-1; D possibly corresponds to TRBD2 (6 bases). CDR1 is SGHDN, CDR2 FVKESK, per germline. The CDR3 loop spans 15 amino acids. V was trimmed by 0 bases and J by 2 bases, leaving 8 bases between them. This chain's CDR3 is CASSQDSGAYNEQFF. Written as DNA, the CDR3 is TGTGCCAGCAGCCAAGATTCGGGGGCCTACAATGAGCAGTTCTTC.